Reported below is one TCR beta chain. No antigen is known for it. This specimen comes from a study of cytomegalovirus exposure and HLA in healthy donors. As for the study in general: A previous analysis identified more than 100 million unique TCR beta sequences derived from 180 million or so T cells.

General observations from the study: Common viral pathogens (according to a later analysis) appeared linked to several of the most significant clusters. As a later analysis showed, a missense DCLRE1C variant was linked to trimming of TCR beta V- and J-genes.

CDR1 SEHNR and CDR2 FQNEAQ come from the germline V gene (reference sequence). This CDR3 has 14 amino acids. J lost 7 bases, V lost 3 bases, and 6 bases had no gene match. The study ran its PCR with 60 Vbeta and 13 Jbeta primers. Profiled with immunoSEQ multiplex PCR; TCRdb holds only in-frame clones, not every one. The table records about 110,000 clones, approximately 84% of them present only once. The rearrangement links TRBV7-9 to TRBJ1-2; 9 bases fit TRBD1. What was sequenced was PBMCs. The TCR originated in a man aged 25 to 40 in good health and CMV-seronegative. The CDR3 loop reads CASSFGTGTGGYTF. The CDR3 DNA follows: TGTGCCAGCAGCTTCGGGACAGGGACGGGTGGCTACACCTTC.